These T cell receptor beta chains were read from a single sample in a study of response to subunit inactivated influenza vaccine. Each CDR3 protein is one row after TCRdb ran MiXCR on the RT-PCR reads. The sample comprises roughly 670,000 distinct CDR3 sequences, around 15% of which are singletons, and 6% to 9.5% rests with the top ten. The specimen comprised PBMCs from blood, sampled about 14 days before vaccination. These receptors all stem from a man aged 50 or older who received an inactivated influenza vaccine. Both conserved end residues are part of each CDR3. The D gene is left open where the match is weak. Where a row states a size, it is once, few, many or the class of an expanded clone; other rows omit it.

D: TRBD2; V: TRBV20-1; J: TRBJ2-2; size: many; DNA: TGCAGTGCTAGAGATGCGGGACTAGCGAACACCGGGGAGCTGTTTTTT; CDR3: CSARDAGLANTGELFF
D: .; V: TRBV15; J: TRBJ2-5; size: .; DNA: TGTGCCACCAGCAAGGGAGCAGAGACCCAGTACTTC; CDR3: CATSKGAETQYF
D: .; V: TRBV6-2/TRBV6-3; J: TRBJ1-1; size: few; DNA: TGTGCCAGCAGTTACTATGGCGCTGAAGCTTTCTTT; CDR3: CASSYYGAEAFF
D: .; V: TRBV29-1; J: TRBJ2-5; size: many; DNA: TGCAGCGTTGACTATCAGTCCCAAGAGACCCAGTACTTC; CDR3: CSVDYQSQETQYF
D: .; V: TRBV6-1; J: TRBJ2-2; size: .; DNA: TGTGCCAGCAGTGAACTAGCTGTAGGCACCGGGGAGCTGTTTTTT; CDR3: CASSELAVGTGELFF
D: TRBD2; V: TRBV12-3/TRBV12-4; J: TRBJ2-1; size: .; DNA: TGTGCCAGCAGTCCCACTCGACTAGCGGGAGGGCAGGAGCAGTTCTTC; CDR3: CASSPTRLAGGQEQFF
D: .; V: TRBV5-6; J: TRBJ2-7; size: few; DNA: TGTGCCAGCAGCTTGGGGGTTTCGGCACCTTACTCCTACGAGCAGTACTTC; CDR3: CASSLGVSAPYSYEQYF
D: TRBD2; V: TRBV20-1; J: TRBJ2-1; size: .; DNA: TGCAGTGCTAGAGATCGAAGAGCGGGGGGCATCTCCTACAATGAGCAGTTCTTC; CDR3: CSARDRRAGGISYNEQFF
D: .; V: TRBV6-5; J: TRBJ2-7; size: .; DNA: TGTGCCAGCAGACTCGGGGGAGGGGGGGCAGACTACGAGCAGTACTTC; CDR3: CASRLGGGGADYEQYF
D: .; V: TRBV3-1; J: TRBJ2-7; size: .; DNA: TGTGCCAGCAGCCAAGTCGACAGCACCTACGAGCAGTACTTC; CDR3: CASSQVDSTYEQYF
D: TRBD1; V: TRBV5-6; J: TRBJ2-1; size: .; DNA: TGTGCCAGCAGCCGCCGGGACAGGGGAGGTAATGAGCAGTTCTTC; CDR3: CASSRRDRGGNEQFF
D: .; V: TRBV12-3/TRBV12-4; J: TRBJ2-5; size: few; DNA: TGTGCCAGCAGTTTATGGGGGGCCGGAGAGACCCAGTACTTC; CDR3: CASSLWGAGETQYF
D: .; V: TRBV20-1; J: TRBJ2-7; size: few; DNA: TGCAGTGCTAGTCAGCAGGTTCAGGAGCAGTACTTC; CDR3: CSASQQVQEQYF
D: TRBD1; V: TRBV4-2; J: TRBJ1-4; size: .; DNA: TGTGCCAGCAGCCGGACAGGGGTACCTAATGAAAAACTGTTTTTT; CDR3: CASSRTGVPNEKLFF
D: .; V: TRBV7-2; J: TRBJ2-3; size: .; DNA: TGTGCCAGCAGCTTCGCGCAGGGGAGCACAGATACGCAGTATTTT; CDR3: CASSFAQGSTDTQYF
D: .; V: TRBV28; J: TRBJ1-5; size: .; DNA: TGTGCCAGCAGTTCCGACACTTATAGCAATCAGCCCCAGCATTTT; CDR3: CASSSDTYSNQPQHF
D: TRBD1; V: TRBV20-1; J: TRBJ2-1; size: many; DNA: TGCAGTGCTAAAAACAGGGGCCTCTACAATGAGCAGTTCTTC; CDR3: CSAKNRGLYNEQFF
D: TRBD2; V: TRBV5-1; J: TRBJ2-7; size: few; DNA: TGCGCCAGCAGCTTGGGGATGGGGGGGACCGAGCAGTACTTC; CDR3: CASSLGMGGTEQYF